The clone carrying this T cell receptor beta chain came up once. This record belongs to a study of graft-versus-host responses after intestinal transplantation. As for the study in general: Recipients got multivisceral, liver-intestinal, or isolated intestinal transplants.

Measured with immunoSEQ multiplex PCR; TCRdb has only the in-frame clones, and not every one. The sample carries about 100,000 clones, 75% to 95% recorded once. The germline V gene has CDR1 SEHNR and CDR2 FQNEAQ (reference sequence). The V and J ends lost 2 bases and 7 bases respectively, with 14 bases between them. The CDR3 extends over 14 amino acids. This receptor was taken from a human patient who received an intestinal transplant, so some T cells may come from the graft donor. The rearrangement uses TRBV7-9 and TRBJ1-1; a possible D gene is TRBD1 (6 bases). Source: PBMCs, taken 450 to 460 days after intestinal transplant. CDR3 nucleotides: TGTGCCAGCAGCTTAAGGGGGGAGCTTGGTGAAGCTTTCTTT. It is translated as CASSLRGELGEAFF. The variable domain in full, completed from reference TRBV7-9 and TRBJ1-1, reads DTGVSQNPRHKITKRGQNVTFRCDPISEHNRLYWYRQTLGQGPEFLTYFQNEAQLEKSRLLSDRFSAERPKGSFSTLEIQRTEQGDSAMYLCASSLRGELGEAFFGQGTRLTVV.